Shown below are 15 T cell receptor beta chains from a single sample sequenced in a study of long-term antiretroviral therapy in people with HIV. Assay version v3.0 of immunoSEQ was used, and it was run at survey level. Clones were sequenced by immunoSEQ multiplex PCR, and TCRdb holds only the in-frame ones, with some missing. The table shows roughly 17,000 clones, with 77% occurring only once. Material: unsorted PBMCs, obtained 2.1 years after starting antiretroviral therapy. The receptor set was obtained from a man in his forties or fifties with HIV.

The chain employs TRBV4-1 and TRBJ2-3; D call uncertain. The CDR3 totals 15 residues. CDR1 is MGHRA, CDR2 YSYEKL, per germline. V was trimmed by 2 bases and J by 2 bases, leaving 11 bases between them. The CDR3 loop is CASSQYQTTTDTQYF. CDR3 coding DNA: TGCGCCAGCAGCCAATACCAGACAACCACAGATACGCAGTATTTT.

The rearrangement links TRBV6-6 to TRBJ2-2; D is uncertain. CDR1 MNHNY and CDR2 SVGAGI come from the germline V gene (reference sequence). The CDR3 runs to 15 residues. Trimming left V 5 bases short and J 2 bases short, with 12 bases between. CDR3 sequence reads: CASSPVGFNTGELFF. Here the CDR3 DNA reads TGTGCCAGCAGTCCCGTCGGTTTTAACACCGGGGAGCTGTTTTTT.

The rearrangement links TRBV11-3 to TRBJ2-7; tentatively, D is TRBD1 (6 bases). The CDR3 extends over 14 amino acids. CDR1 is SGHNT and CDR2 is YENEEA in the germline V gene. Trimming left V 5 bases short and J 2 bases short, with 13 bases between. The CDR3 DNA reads TGTGCCAGCAGCCCTGGGGGACAAACCTACGAGCAGTACTTC. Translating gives CASSPGGQTYEQYF.

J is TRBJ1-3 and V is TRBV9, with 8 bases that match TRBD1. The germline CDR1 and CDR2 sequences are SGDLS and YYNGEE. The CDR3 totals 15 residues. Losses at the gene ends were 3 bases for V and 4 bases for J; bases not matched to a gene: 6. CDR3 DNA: TGTGCCAGCAGCGCACAGGGGGGAGTCGGAAACACCATATATTTT. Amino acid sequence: CASSAQGGVGNTIYF. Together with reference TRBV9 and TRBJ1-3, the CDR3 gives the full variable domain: DSGVTQTPKHLITATGQRVTLRCSPRSGDLSVYWYQQSLDQGLQFLIQYYNGEERAKGNILERFSAQQFPDLHSELNLSSLELGDSALYFCASSAQGGVGNTIYFGEGSWLTVV.

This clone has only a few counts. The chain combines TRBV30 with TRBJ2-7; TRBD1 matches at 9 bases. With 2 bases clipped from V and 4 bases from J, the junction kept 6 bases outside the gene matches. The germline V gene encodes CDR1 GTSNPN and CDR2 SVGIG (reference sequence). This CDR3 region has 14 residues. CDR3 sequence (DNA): TGTGCCTGGAGTCCCGGGACAGGGAGATACGAGCAGTACTTC. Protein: CAWSPGTGRYEQYF.

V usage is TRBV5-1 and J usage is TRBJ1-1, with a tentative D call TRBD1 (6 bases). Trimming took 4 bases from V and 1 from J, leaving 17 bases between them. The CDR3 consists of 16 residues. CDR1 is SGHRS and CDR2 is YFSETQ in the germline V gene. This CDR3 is CASSPGAPRPNTEAFF. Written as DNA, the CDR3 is TGCGCCAGCAGCCCAGGGGCTCCAAGGCCGAACACTGAAGCTTTCTTT.

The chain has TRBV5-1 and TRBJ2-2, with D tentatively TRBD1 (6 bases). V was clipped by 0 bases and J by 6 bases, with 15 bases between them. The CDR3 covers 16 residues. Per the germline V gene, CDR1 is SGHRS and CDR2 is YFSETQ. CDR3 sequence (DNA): TGCGCCAGCAGCTTGGCCCAGGTAGCAGGGGCCGGGGAGCTGTTTTTT. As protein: CASSLAQVAGAGELFF.

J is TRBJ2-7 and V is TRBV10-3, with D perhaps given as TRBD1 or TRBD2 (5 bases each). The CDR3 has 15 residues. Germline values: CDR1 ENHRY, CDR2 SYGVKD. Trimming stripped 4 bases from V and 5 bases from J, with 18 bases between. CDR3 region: CAISGGTARQDEQYF. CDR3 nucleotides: TGTGCCATCAGTGGAGGGACGGCTAGGCAAGACGAGCAGTACTTC.

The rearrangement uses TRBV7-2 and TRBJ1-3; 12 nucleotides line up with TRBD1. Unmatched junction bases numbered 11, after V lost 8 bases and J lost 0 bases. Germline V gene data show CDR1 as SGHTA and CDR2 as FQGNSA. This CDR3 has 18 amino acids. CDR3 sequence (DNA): TGTGCCAGCGTCGCCCGGGACAGGGGGCCTAACTCTGGAAACACCATATATTTT. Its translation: CASVARDRGPNSGNTIYF.

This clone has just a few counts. The CDR3: CASSSRQGLAYGYTF. The DNA of the CDR3 is TGTGCCAGCAGCTCCCGACAGGGGCTGGCCTATGGCTACACCTTC. The chain employs TRBV5-8 and TRBJ1-2; 8 bases match TRBD1. The CDR3 runs to 15 residues. Germline lookup yields CDR1 SGHTS and CDR2 YDEGEE. V lost 3 bases, J lost 4 bases, and 8 bases stayed unmatched.

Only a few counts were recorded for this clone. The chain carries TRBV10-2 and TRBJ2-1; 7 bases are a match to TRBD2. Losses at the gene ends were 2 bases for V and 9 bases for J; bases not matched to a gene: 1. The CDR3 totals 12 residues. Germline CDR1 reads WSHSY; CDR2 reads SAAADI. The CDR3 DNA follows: TGCGCCAGCAGTGAGCCGGGGGGTGAGCAGTTCTTC. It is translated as CASSEPGGEQFF.

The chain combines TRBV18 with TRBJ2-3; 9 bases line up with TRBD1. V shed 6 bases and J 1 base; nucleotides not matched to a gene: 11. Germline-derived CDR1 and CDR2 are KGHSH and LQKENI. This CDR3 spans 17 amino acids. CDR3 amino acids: CASSPYGRDRGTDTQYF. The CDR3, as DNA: TGTGCCAGCTCTCCTTATGGACGGGACAGGGGCACAGATACGCAGTATTTT.

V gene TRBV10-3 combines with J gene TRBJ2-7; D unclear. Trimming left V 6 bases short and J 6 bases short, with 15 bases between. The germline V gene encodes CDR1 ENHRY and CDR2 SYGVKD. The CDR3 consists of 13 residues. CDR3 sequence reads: CAISPEASLEQYF. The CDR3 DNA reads TGTGCCATCAGCCCCGAGGCCTCCCTCGAGCAGTACTTC.

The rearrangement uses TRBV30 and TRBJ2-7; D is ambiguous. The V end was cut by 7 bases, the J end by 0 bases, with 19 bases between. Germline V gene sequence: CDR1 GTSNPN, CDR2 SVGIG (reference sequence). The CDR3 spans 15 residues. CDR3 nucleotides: TGTGCCTCAACAGTGAGACAAATGTTCTCCTACGAGCAGTACTTC. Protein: CASTVRQMFSYEQYF.

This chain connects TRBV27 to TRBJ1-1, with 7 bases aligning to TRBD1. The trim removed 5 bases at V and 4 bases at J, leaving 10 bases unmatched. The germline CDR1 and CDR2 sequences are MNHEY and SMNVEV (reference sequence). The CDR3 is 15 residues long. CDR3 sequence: CASSPLQGETTEAFF. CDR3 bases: TGTGCCAGCAGTCCGCTCCAGGGGGAGACCACTGAAGCTTTCTTT.